The rows below give T cell receptor beta chains drawn from one sample of a study of early T cells in non-severe SARS-CoV-2 infection. TCRdb re-called the 5' RACE reads with MiXCR, one entry per CDR3 protein. The table lists around 84,000 distinct CDR3 sequences, 10% of them singletons. The sequenced sample was whole blood, obtained at baseline. The receptors stem from an adult who was a healthcare worker with PCR-confirmed SARS-CoV-2 infection or an uninfected control (not recorded which). CDR3s include the opening cysteine and the closing phenylalanine or tryptophan. The order of the fields is J gene, V gene, clone size, D gene, CDR3 protein, CDR3 DNA. The D gene is left open where the match is weak. Clone size is stated in some rows and not others, as once, few, many or a class when expanded.

J gene: TRBJ1-5; V gene: TRBV12-3/TRBV12-4; clone size: few; D gene: -; CDR3 protein: CASRVGVQPQHF; CDR3 DNA: TGTGCCAGCAGGGTGGGGGTTCAGCCCCAGCATTTT
J gene: TRBJ2-3; V gene: TRBV6-4; clone size: few; D gene: TRBD2; CDR3 protein: CASSDSAGGPVDTQYF; CDR3 DNA: TGTGCCAGCAGTGACTCGGCGGGAGGGCCGGTAGATACGCAGTATTTT
J gene: TRBJ2-7; V gene: TRBV11-1; clone size: many; D gene: TRBD1; CDR3 protein: CASSFSNPGTGGYEQYF; CDR3 DNA: TGTGCCAGCAGCTTCAGTAACCCCGGGACAGGGGGCTACGAGCAGTACTTC
J gene: TRBJ2-1; V gene: TRBV7-3; clone size: many; D gene: TRBD2; CDR3 protein: CASSLGTSYNEQFF; CDR3 DNA: TGTGCCAGCAGCTTAGGGACTAGCTACAATGAGCAGTTCTTC
J gene: TRBJ1-4; V gene: TRBV29-1; clone size: -; D gene: TRBD1; CDR3 protein: CSVGKGQASEKLFF; CDR3 DNA: TGCAGCGTTGGGAAGGGACAGGCCTCTGAAAAACTGTTTTTT
J gene: TRBJ2-7; V gene: TRBV5-1; clone size: -; D gene: TRBD1; CDR3 protein: CASSWIGTASYEQYF; CDR3 DNA: TGCGCCAGCAGCTGGATCGGGACAGCGAGCTACGAGCAGTACTTC
J gene: TRBJ2-7; V gene: TRBV5-1; clone size: -; D gene: TRBD1; CDR3 protein: CASSLAGTGWVYEQYF; CDR3 DNA: TGCGCCAGCAGCTTGGCGGGGACAGGGTGGGTTTACGAGCAGTACTTC
J gene: TRBJ2-1; V gene: TRBV5-5; clone size: few; D gene: TRBD2; CDR3 protein: CASSLRSGTPYNEQFF; CDR3 DNA: TGTGCCAGCAGCTTGCGGAGCGGGACCCCCTACAATGAGCAGTTCTTC
J gene: TRBJ1-5; V gene: TRBV6-1; clone size: many; D gene: TRBD1; CDR3 protein: CASRGDSRQNQPQHF; CDR3 DNA: TGTGCCAGCAGAGGGGACAGTCGTCAGAATCAGCCCCAGCATTTT
J gene: TRBJ2-3; V gene: TRBV27; clone size: few; D gene: -; CDR3 protein: CASSSTRSLAAADTQYF; CDR3 DNA: TGTGCCAGCAGTTCGACTAGATCTCTGGCCGCCGCAGATACGCAGTATTTT
J gene: TRBJ2-5; V gene: TRBV28; clone size: few; D gene: TRBD2; CDR3 protein: CASSWIRDYETQYF; CDR3 DNA: TGTGCCAGCAGTTGGATCCGGGACTATGAGACCCAGTACTTC
J gene: TRBJ1-3; V gene: TRBV18; clone size: -; D gene: -; CDR3 protein: CASSPREGAGNTIYF; CDR3 DNA: TGTGCCAGCTCACCAAGGGAGGGCGCTGGAAACACCATATATTTT
J gene: TRBJ2-1; V gene: TRBV5-8; clone size: -; D gene: -; CDR3 protein: CASSSPPYYNEQFF; CDR3 DNA: TGTGCCAGCAGCTCCCCCCCCTACTACAATGAGCAGTTCTTC
J gene: TRBJ1-5; V gene: TRBV25-1; clone size: many; D gene: -; CDR3 protein: CASSEWSGMQPQHF; CDR3 DNA: TGTGCCAGCAGTGAATGGTCAGGAATGCAGCCCCAGCATTTT
J gene: TRBJ2-1; V gene: TRBV5-1; clone size: few; D gene: -; CDR3 protein: CASSLFGYTGLNEQFF; CDR3 DNA: TGCGCCAGCAGCTTGTTTGGTTACACAGGTTTGAATGAGCAGTTCTTC
J gene: TRBJ2-1; V gene: TRBV12-3/TRBV12-4; clone size: few; D gene: TRBD2; CDR3 protein: CASSLAGSGRAGAYNEQFF; CDR3 DNA: TGTGCCAGCAGTTTAGCGGGCAGCGGGAGGGCCGGGGCCTACAATGAGCAGTTCTTC
J gene: TRBJ2-1; V gene: TRBV23-1; clone size: -; D gene: -; CDR3 protein: CASSQRVAPYNEQFF; CDR3 DNA: TGCGCCAGCAGTCAAAGGGTAGCCCCCTACAATGAGCAGTTCTTC
J gene: TRBJ2-7; V gene: TRBV20-1; clone size: few; D gene: TRBD2; CDR3 protein: CSASRTSENYEQYF; CDR3 DNA: TGCAGTGCTAGTCGGACTAGCGAGAACTACGAGCAGTACTTC
J gene: TRBJ2-1; V gene: TRBV20-1; clone size: many; D gene: TRBD2; CDR3 protein: CSARGLAGAVEQFF; CDR3 DNA: TGCAGTGCTAGAGGACTAGCGGGAGCGGTTGAGCAGTTCTTC
J gene: TRBJ2-3; V gene: TRBV20-1; clone size: -; D gene: -; CDR3 protein: CSARDAQGGDTQYF; CDR3 DNA: TGCAGTGCTAGAGATGCCCAGGGAGGAGATACGCAGTATTTT
J gene: TRBJ2-2; V gene: TRBV7-9; clone size: few; D gene: TRBD1; CDR3 protein: CASSLGQTNTGELFF; CDR3 DNA: TGTGCCAGCAGCTTGGGACAGACGAACACCGGGGAGCTGTTTTTT
J gene: TRBJ2-3; V gene: TRBV5-1; clone size: few; D gene: -; CDR3 protein: CASSSGASSTDTQYF; CDR3 DNA: TGCGCCAGCAGCTCCGGAGCATCTAGCACAGATACGCAGTATTTT
J gene: TRBJ2-1; V gene: TRBV28; clone size: many; D gene: TRBD1; CDR3 protein: CASSLAGTGGHEQFF; CDR3 DNA: TGTGCCAGCAGTTTAGCTGGGACAGGGGGTCATGAGCAGTTCTTC
J gene: TRBJ1-4; V gene: TRBV4-1; clone size: few; D gene: TRBD1; CDR3 protein: CASSQGPLGQVGFFF; CDR3 DNA: TGCGCCAGCAGCCAAGGCCCCCTGGGACAGGTGGGATTTTTTTTC
J gene: TRBJ1-2; V gene: TRBV10-3; clone size: many; D gene: TRBD1; CDR3 protein: CAISKAGTANYGYTF; CDR3 DNA: TGTGCCATCAGCAAAGCCGGGACAGCTAACTATGGCTACACCTTC
J gene: TRBJ2-7; V gene: TRBV27; clone size: many; D gene: -; CDR3 protein: CASRRHPTYEQYF; CDR3 DNA: TGTGCCAGCAGGCGACATCCCACCTACGAGCAGTACTTC
J gene: TRBJ2-7; V gene: TRBV2; clone size: -; D gene: TRBD2; CDR3 protein: CASGGLAGNEQYF; CDR3 DNA: TGTGCCAGCGGGGGACTAGCGGGAAACGAGCAGTACTTC
J gene: TRBJ2-7; V gene: TRBV9; clone size: -; D gene: TRBD2; CDR3 protein: CASSPGGVSYEQYF; CDR3 DNA: TGTGCCAGCAGCCCGGGGGGTGTCTCCTACGAGCAGTACTTC
J gene: TRBJ2-7; V gene: TRBV28; clone size: few; D gene: -; CDR3 protein: CASSFESWFSGEQYF; CDR3 DNA: TGTGCCAGCAGTTTCGAATCATGGTTTTCGGGCGAGCAGTACTTC
J gene: TRBJ2-1; V gene: TRBV5-4; clone size: -; D gene: TRBD1; CDR3 protein: CASSVPPGQGEEFF; CDR3 DNA: TGTGCCAGCAGCGTCCCCCCGGGACAGGGAGAGGAGTTCTTC
J gene: TRBJ2-3; V gene: TRBV20-1; clone size: many; D gene: TRBD2; CDR3 protein: CSAPGTSKSIDTQYF; CDR3 DNA: TGCAGTGCTCCCGGGACTAGCAAGAGCATAGATACGCAGTATTTT
J gene: TRBJ2-2; V gene: TRBV3-1; clone size: few; D gene: -; CDR3 protein: CASSQLTGELFF; CDR3 DNA: TGTGCCAGCAGCCAACTTACCGGGGAGCTGTTTTTT
J gene: TRBJ1-3; V gene: TRBV7-2; clone size: many; D gene: -; CDR3 protein: CASSLALHGSSGNTIYF; CDR3 DNA: TGTGCCAGCAGCTTAGCATTGCACGGCTCCTCTGGAAACACCATATATTTT
J gene: TRBJ2-1; V gene: TRBV10-3; clone size: few; D gene: TRBD2; CDR3 protein: CAIRDLAGGVNEQFF; CDR3 DNA: TGTGCCATCAGGGACCTAGCGGGAGGAGTCAATGAGCAGTTCTTC
J gene: TRBJ2-5; V gene: TRBV27; clone size: few; D gene: -; CDR3 protein: CASRQGRRETQYF; CDR3 DNA: TGTGCCAGCAGACAGGGTCGGCGAGAGACCCAGTACTTC
J gene: TRBJ2-1; V gene: TRBV7-6; clone size: -; D gene: -; CDR3 protein: CASSLREADGYNEQFF; CDR3 DNA: TGTGCCAGCAGCTTGAGGGAGGCCGACGGTTACAATGAGCAGTTCTTC